These 24 T cell receptor beta chains originate from one sample sequenced in a study of shared clonotypes between healthy human individuals. TCRdb's table, derived via immunoSEQ multiplex PCR, lists solely in-frame clones and lacks some. In the table there are roughly 2.6 million clones, 90% to 95% of which are singletons. Source material: naive CD4+ T cells sorted from blood. The subset was: CD45RA+ positively selected. The receptors come from a young man in good health.

The CDR3 DNA follows: TGTGCCAGCAACCCGACCAAGACGGAGACCCAGTACTTC. Protein product: CASNPTKTETQYF. The chain employs TRBV2 and TRBJ2-5; D is uncertain. Looked up from germline, CDR1 is SNHLY and CDR2 is FYNNEI. CDR3 length: 13 residues. Trimming left V 7 bases short and J 5 bases short, with 14 bases between. Full variable domain (rest looked up from reference TRBV2 and TRBJ2-5): EPEVTQTPSHQVTQMGQEVILRCVPISNHLYFYWYRQILGQKVEFLVSFYNNEISEKSEIFDDQFSVERPDGSNFTLKIRSTKLEDSAMYFCASNPTKTETQYFGPGTRLLVL.

This chain uses TRBV2 with TRBJ1-1; D is undetermined. V was clipped by 4 bases and J by 5 bases, with 20 bases between them. CDR1 is SNHLY, CDR2 FYNNEI, per germline. This CDR3 has 16 residues. CDR3 sequence: CASSATPVRRGTEAFF. The CDR3 bases are TGTGCCAGCAGTGCTACCCCAGTCCGCCGTGGGACTGAAGCTTTCTTT.

This chain uses TRBV7-3 with TRBJ2-2; either TRBD1 or TRBD2 may fit D (6 bases each). The V and J ends lost 5 bases and 6 bases respectively, with 16 bases between them. CDR1 and CDR2 (germline): SGHTA, FQGTGA. The CDR3 is made up of 15 amino acids. The CDR3 loop reads CASSPGGGWPGELFF. CDR3 sequence (DNA): TGTGCCAGCAGCCCCGGAGGGGGATGGCCCGGGGAGCTGTTTTTT.

The V call is TRBV5-4, the J call TRBJ2-7; 7 nucleotides line up with TRBD1. The germline V gene encodes CDR1 SGHNT and CDR2 YYREEE (reference sequence). V dropped 2 bases and J dropped 0; count of bases not matched to a gene: 5. CDR3 size: 15 residues. Written as DNA, the CDR3 is TGTGCCAGCAGCTTAGCGACAGGGCCCTCCTACGAGCAGTACTTC. Translated: CASSLATGPSYEQYF.

This rearrangement joins TRBV11-3 to TRBJ2-5; D is perhaps TRBD1 (5 bases). The V end lost 3 bases, the J end lost 2 bases, and 7 bases lay between the germline ends. Germline V lookup: CDR1 SGHNT, CDR2 YENEEA. This CDR3 comprises 13 residues. The CDR3 is CASSFDRQETQYF. In nucleotides, the CDR3 is TGTGCCAGCAGCTTCGACAGACAAGAGACCCAGTACTTC.

This sequence joins TRBV5-1 and TRBJ2-1; 12 bases are a match to TRBD2. Germline V CDR1 and CDR2: SGHRS, YFSETQ. V dropped 4 bases and J dropped 3; count of bases not matched to a gene: 8. The CDR3 runs to 17 residues. The CDR3 nucleotides read TGCGCCAGCAGCCTTCGGACTAGCGGGAACGGCTACAATGAGCAGTTCTTC. Translating it yields CASSLRTSGNGYNEQFF.

On this clone: Other DNA sequences in this specimen translate into the identical CDR3. The CDR3 sequence: CASSIDRSSGNTIYF. Here the CDR3 DNA reads TGTGCCAGTAGTATAGACCGGAGCTCTGGAAACACCATATATTTT. The genes are TRBV19 and TRBJ1-3; no reliable D call. The germline gives CDR1 LNHDA, CDR2 SQIVND (reference sequence). There are 15 residues in the CDR3. V was clipped by 0 bases and J by 0 bases, with 6 bases between them. Full variable domain (remainder filled in from reference TRBV19 and TRBJ1-3): DGGITQSPKYLFRKEGQNVTLSCEQNLNHDAMYWYRQDPGQGLRLIYYSQIVNDFQKGDIAEGYSVSREKKESFPLTVTSAQKNPTAFYLCASSIDRSSGNTIYFGEGSWLTVV.

V and J are TRBV5-1 and TRBJ2-3; D possibly corresponds to TRBD1 (6 bases). Between the trimmed V and J ends, which lost 0 bases and 2 bases, there was a span of 10 bases. The CDR3 consists of 15 residues. Germline V gene lookup returns CDR1 SGHRS and CDR2 YFSETQ. DNA of the CDR3: TGCGCCAGCAGCTTGGGGGGGCACTCCACAGATACGCAGTATTTT. Translation: CASSLGGHSTDTQYF.

This clone is a singleton in its sample. V and J are TRBV7-2 and TRBJ2-3; 8 positions match TRBD2. Germline values: CDR1 SGHTA, CDR2 FQGNSA. Trimming took 6 bases from V and 3 from J; bases not matched to a gene: 8. The CDR3 runs to 15 residues. CDR3 sequence: CASRQAGAGTDTQYF. CDR3 sequence (DNA): TGTGCCAGCAGACAAGCGGGAGCTGGGACAGATACGCAGTATTTT.

V and J are TRBV4-1 and TRBJ1-6; D unresolved. The V end lost 0 bases, the J end lost 2 bases, and 8 bases lay between the germline ends. Germline CDR1 is MGHRA and CDR2 is YSYEKL. This CDR3 comprises 16 residues. Written as DNA, the CDR3 is TGCGCCAGCAGCCAAGACTCTAGTGCCTATAATTCACCCCTCCACTTT. This sequence encodes CASSQDSSAYNSPLHF.

This rearrangement joins TRBV30 to TRBJ2-7; TRBD2 matches at 7 bases. Trimming took 3 bases from V and 5 from J; bases not matched to a gene: 7. CDR1 is GTSNPN, CDR2 SVGIG, per germline (reference sequence). CDR3 size: 13 residues. The CDR3 bases are TGTGCCTGGAGCGGGGGGTGGGGAAACGAGCAGTACTTC. Translation: CAWSGGWGNEQYF.

The chain links TRBV13 to TRBJ2-3; 12 bases agree with TRBD2. The CDR3 loop spans 15 amino acids. V shed 5 bases and J 8 bases; nucleotides not matched to a gene: 8. CDR1 and CDR2 from the germline V gene are PRHDT and FYEKMQ (reference sequence). The CDR3 spells CASSPRLAGEFTQYF. The DNA for the CDR3 is TGTGCCAGCAGCCCCCGACTAGCGGGAGAGTTTACGCAGTATTTT.

This clone was found once. The V and J genes are TRBV7-2 and TRBJ2-2, with D possibly being TRBD1 (6 bases). The CDR3 spans 17 residues. Trimming took off 2 bases at V and 3 bases at J, with 16 bases between the two ends. Germline V gene lookup returns CDR1 SGHTA and CDR2 FQGNSA. As DNA, the CDR3 is TGTGCCAGCAGCTTAAGGTCTGGGCAGGGGTACACCGGGGAGCTGTTTTTT. Translation: CASSLRSGQGYTGELFF.

The V gene is TRBV4-1, the J gene TRBJ2-1, with 8 bases matching TRBD1. This CDR3 has 17 residues. J lost 2 bases, V lost 3 bases, and 9 bases had no gene match. Germline V gene data show CDR1 as MGHRA and CDR2 as YSYEKL. CDR3 bases: TGCGCCAGCAGCCAGCAGGGACAGGCGAGGACCTACAATGAGCAGTTCTTC. Translating it yields CASSQQGQARTYNEQFF.

This clone occurred once. This sequence joins TRBV5-4 and TRBJ2-2; 16 positions agree with TRBD2. The CDR3 loop spans 19 amino acids. Germline V gene data show CDR1 as SGHNT and CDR2 as YYREEE (reference sequence). J lost 4 bases, V lost 0 bases, and 6 bases had no gene match. The CDR3 DNA reads as TGTGCCAGCAGCTTGGCCGGGACTAGCGGGGGGGCCGGCACCGGGGAGCTGTTTTTT. The encoded protein is CASSLAGTSGGAGTGELFF.

The V gene is TRBV2, the J gene TRBJ2-4; TRBD2 matches at 11 bases. In germline, CDR1 is SNHLY, CDR2 FYNNEI. V lost 8 bases to trimming and J lost 7 bases; unmatched junction nucleotides: 7. The CDR3 consists of 14 residues. CDR3 bases: TGTGCCAGCGGAAGACTAGCGGGGCCCAACATTCAGTACTTC. Translation gives CASGRLAGPNIQYF.

The chain uses TRBV10-3 and TRBJ1-5; TRBD1 might be the D (5 bases). With 10 bases removed from V and 5 bases from J, the gap between germline ends came to 15 bases. This CDR3 has 13 amino acids. The germline gives CDR1 ENHRY, CDR2 SYGVKD. The CDR3 loop is CATGGGADQPQHF. Written as DNA, the CDR3 is TGTGCCACGGGGGGGGGAGCGGATCAGCCCCAGCATTTT.

The rearrangement joins TRBV28 to TRBJ2-3; tentative D call: TRBD1 (6 bases). Trimming cost V 2 bases and J 3 bases, with 9 bases left between them. From germline, CDR1 is MDHEN and CDR2 SYDVKM. The CDR3 covers 14 residues. The CDR3 DNA reads as TGTGCCAGCAGTTTACGGGACATGACAGATACGCAGTATTTT. It translates to CASSLRDMTDTQYF.

V gene TRBV4-1 combines with J gene TRBJ1-6; maybe TRBD1 (6 bases). CDR1 and CDR2 (germline): MGHRA, YSYEKL. Deletions cut 4 bases from V and 9 bases from J, with 22 bases between. The CDR3 sequence is 17 residues long. The CDR3 protein is CASSPRGAGASFSPLHF. For the CDR3, the DNA is TGCGCCAGCAGCCCAAGAGGGGCAGGGGCCTCTTTTTCACCCCTCCACTTT.

Of note for this clone: Additional DNA sequences in this sample encode the identical CDR3. Here the CDR3 DNA reads TGTGCCAGCAGCCGGGACTCCACAGATACGCAGTATTTT. This translates into CASSRDSTDTQYF. V is TRBV2 and J is TRBJ2-3; the D gene is possibly TRBD2 (6 bases). This CDR3 has 13 residues. V was clipped by 6 bases and J by 2 bases, with 9 bases between them. Per the germline V gene, CDR1 is SNHLY and CDR2 is FYNNEI. Together with reference TRBV2 and TRBJ2-3, the CDR3 gives the full variable domain: EPEVTQTPSHQVTQMGQEVILRCVPISNHLYFYWYRQILGQKVEFLVSFYNNEISEKSEIFDDQFSVERPDGSNFTLKIRSTKLEDSAMYFCASSRDSTDTQYFGPGTRLTVL.

This chain uses TRBV7-9 with TRBJ2-1; 7 bases agree with TRBD1. The CDR3 sequence is 15 residues long. The germline V gene has CDR1 SEHNR and CDR2 FQNEAQ (reference sequence). J lost 4 bases, V lost 5 bases, and 8 bases had no gene match. DNA for the CDR3: TGTGCCAGCAGCCTCCGGGACAGAGATTACAATGAGCAGTTCTTC. Residues: CASSLRDRDYNEQFF.

This sequence joins TRBV19 and TRBJ1-5; D unresolved. Germline assignment: CDR1 LNHDA and CDR2 SQIVND (reference sequence). CDR3 length: 12 amino acids. V shed 6 bases and J shed 4 bases, with 7 bases lying between them. The CDR3 sequence: CASSQTNQPQHF. The CDR3 nucleotides read TGTGCCAGTAGCCAAACAAATCAGCCCCAGCATTTT.

J is TRBJ2-3 and V is TRBV27, with D possibly being TRBD2 (6 bases). The germline CDR1 and CDR2 sequences are MNHEY and SMNVEV (reference sequence). Trimming took off 5 bases at V and 3 bases at J, with 15 bases between the two ends. The length of the CDR3 is 15 residues. CDR3 amino acids: CASSPWGGVTDTQYF. The CDR3 DNA is TGTGCCAGCAGTCCGTGGGGCGGGGTGACAGATACGCAGTATTTT.

As to this clone: Other DNA sequences in the sample encode the same CDR3. The V gene is TRBV9, the J gene TRBJ1-5; perhaps TRBD1 as D (6 bases). V was trimmed by 0 bases and J by 4 bases, leaving 11 bases between them. This CDR3 comprises 15 residues. Germline V gives CDR1 SGDLS, CDR2 YYNGEE. CDR3 sequence (DNA): TGTGCCAGCAGCGTAGGGCAGGGGAGTAATCAGCCCCAGCATTTT. This sequence encodes CASSVGQGSNQPQHF.